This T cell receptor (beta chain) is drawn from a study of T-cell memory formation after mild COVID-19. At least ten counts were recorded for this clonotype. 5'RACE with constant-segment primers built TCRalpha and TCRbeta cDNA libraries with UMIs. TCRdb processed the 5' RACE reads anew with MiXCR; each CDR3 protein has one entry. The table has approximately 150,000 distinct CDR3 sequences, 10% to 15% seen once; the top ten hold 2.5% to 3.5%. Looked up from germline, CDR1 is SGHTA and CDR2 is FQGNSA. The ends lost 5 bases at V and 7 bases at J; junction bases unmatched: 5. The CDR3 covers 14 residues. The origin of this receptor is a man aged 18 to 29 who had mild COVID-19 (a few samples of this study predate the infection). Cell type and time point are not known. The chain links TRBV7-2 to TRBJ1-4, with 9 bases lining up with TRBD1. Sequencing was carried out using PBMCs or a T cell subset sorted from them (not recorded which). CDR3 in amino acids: CASSLTGGSEKLFF. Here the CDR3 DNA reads TGTGCCAGCAGCCTTACAGGGGGCAGTGAAAAACTGTTTTTT.